The 22 T cell receptor beta chains reported below all come from one sample, sequenced in a study of blood T cells in healthy people across ages. Through a sample-barcoded 5' primer and a J-beta primer mix, a second PCR was run for roughly 7 to 12 cycles. TCRdb re-called the 5' RACE reads with MiXCR, one entry per CDR3 protein. The table shows 1 million or so distinct CDR3 sequences, with more than 35% occurring only once. Material: blood. The receptors derive from a woman in her sixties or seventies in good health.

This sequence joins TRBV7-9 and TRBJ2-1; 8 nucleotides agree with TRBD1. CDR1 is SEHNR and CDR2 is FQNEAQ in the germline V gene (reference sequence). CDR3 length: 15 amino acids. V lost 4 bases and J lost 13; bases outside the gene matches: 15. CDR3: CASSSDRAHLETQFF. The DNA of the CDR3 is TGTGCCAGCAGCTCGGACAGGGCCCATTTGGAGACCCAGTTCTTC.

The chain joins TRBV2 to TRBJ1-5; a possible D gene is TRBD1 (5 bases). The length of the CDR3 is 15 residues. Germline V gene sequence: CDR1 SNHLY, CDR2 FYNNEI. Trimming left V 6 bases short and J 1 base short, with 13 bases between. The CDR3 region is CASSHRSGSNQPQHF. The CDR3 DNA is TGTGCCAGCAGCCACAGGAGTGGGAGCAATCAGCCCCAGCATTTT.

Written as DNA, the CDR3 is TGTGCCAGCAGTCCCCCGGACTCTGGGGAGCAGTTCTTC. Protein sequence: CASSPPDSGEQFF. The V call is TRBV28, the J call TRBJ2-1; possible D gene TRBD2, 5 bases. CDR3 size: 13 residues. The V gene lost 5 bases and the J gene lost 10 bases, with 15 bases spanning the gap. Per the germline V gene, CDR1 is MDHEN and CDR2 is SYDVKM.

This clonotype was observed a handful of times. The chain uses TRBV6-5 and TRBJ2-4; D is perhaps TRBD2 (6 bases). From germline, CDR1 is MNHEY and CDR2 SVGAGI. This CDR3 is built from 15 residues. Between the trimmed V and J ends, which lost 4 bases and 10 bases, there was a span of 20 bases. The CDR3: CASSFLAEGRTIQYF. The CDR3 DNA follows: TGTGCCAGCAGTTTTTTAGCGGAGGGCCGAACGATTCAGTACTTC.

The V call is TRBV12-5, the J call TRBJ2-3; TRBD2 matches at 7 bases. CDR3 length: 16 residues. Germline-derived CDR1 and CDR2 are LGHNT and FRNRAP. V shed 1 base, J shed 1 base, and the junction held 5 bases outside the gene matches. CDR3 region: CASGLGAGWRTDTQYF. The CDR3 bases are TGTGCTAGTGGTTTGGGAGCGGGATGGCGCACAGATACGCAGTATTTT.

The V call is TRBV13, the J call TRBJ2-1; D might be TRBD2 (5 bases). CDR3 length equals 14 residues. Trimming took off 0 bases at V and 9 bases at J, with 12 bases between the two ends. The V gene's germline CDR1 is PRHDT and CDR2 FYEKMQ (reference sequence). The CDR3 coding sequence is TGTGCCAGCAGCTTAGGCGGGATGTCAGTTGAGCAGTTCTTC. It yields the protein CASSLGGMSVEQFF.

This clonotype appeared a few times. This CDR3 reads CASGTALTVVNTEAFF. DNA for the CDR3: TGTGCCAGTGGGACAGCCCTTACGGTCGTAAACACTGAAGCTTTCTTT. This rearrangement joins TRBV6-2 or TRBV6-3 to TRBJ1-1; 7 positions match TRBD1. CDR1 is MNHEY, CDR2 SVGEGT, per germline. The CDR3 runs 16 residues. The V gene end was trimmed by 9 bases and the J gene end by 2 bases; junction bases not matched to a gene: 15.

This clonotype was seen a few times. This rearrangement joins TRBV7-3 to TRBJ1-1; D gene uncertain. The CDR3 runs 13 residues. Germline-derived CDR1 and CDR2 are SGHTA and FQGTGA. The V gene lost 8 bases and the J gene lost 0 bases, with 10 bases spanning the gap. The CDR3 DNA reads TGTGCCAGCCAGGCAGCCATGAACACTGAAGCTTTCTTT. This gives the protein CASQAAMNTEAFF.

The gene calls are TRBV29-1 and TRBJ2-4; D is unclear. The J call may be in error: the DNA end matches TRBJ2-5 better. Germline CDR1 SQVTM, CDR2 ANQGSEA. The CDR3 spans 12 residues. The CDR3 loop is CSVPMGFETQYF. The CDR3 coding sequence is TGCAGCGTCCCTATGGGGTTCGAGACCCAGTACTTC.

J is TRBJ1-3 and V is TRBV27; D not certain. The CDR3 extends over 13 amino acids. V lost 6 bases, J lost 4 bases, and 10 bases lay in between. Germline lookup yields CDR1 MNHEY and CDR2 SMNVEV (reference sequence). The DNA of the CDR3 is TGTGCCAGCAGCCCTCCCCTCGGAAACACCATATATTTT. It codes for CASSPPLGNTIYF.

This clonotype showed up just a few times. The rearrangement joins TRBV4-2 to TRBJ2-7; 7 bases match TRBD2. The CDR3 runs to 15 residues. Germline loops: CDR1 LGHNA, CDR2 YNFKEQ. V lost 0 bases to trimming and J lost 1 base; unmatched junction nucleotides: 3. The CDR3 is CASSQEWGGSYEQYF. CDR3 in DNA: TGTGCCAGCAGCCAAGAGTGGGGGGGTTCCTACGAGCAGTACTTC.

The chain couples TRBV6-6 to TRBJ1-1; tentatively, D is TRBD1 (5 bases). Looked up from germline, CDR1 is MNHNY and CDR2 is SVGAGI (reference sequence). This CDR3 comprises 14 residues. V was shortened by 6 bases and J by 1 base, with 12 bases between the two germline ends. The CDR3 region has the DNA TGTGCCAGCAGCCACAATGGGGCGAACACTGAAGCTTTCTTT. Its protein product is CASSHNGANTEAFF.

The chain combines TRBV6-5 with TRBJ2-7, with D perhaps TRBD1 or TRBD2 (6 bases each). The CDR3 consists of 15 residues. V lost 10 bases to trimming and J lost 0 bases, with 19 bases between them. Germline V gene lookup returns CDR1 MNHEY and CDR2 SVGAGI. The CDR3 region is CATQRGLAYSYEQYF. Written as DNA, the CDR3 is TGTGCCACCCAACGGGGGCTAGCGTACTCCTACGAGCAGTACTTC.

The chain combines TRBV6-6 with TRBJ2-1; 8 bases agree with TRBD2. With the DNA end fitting TRBJ2-7 better, the J assignment may be wrong. This CDR3 has 15 residues. Germline V CDR1 and CDR2: MNHNY, SVGAGI (reference sequence). This CDR3 is CASRAISGGYNEQYF. The CDR3 nucleotides are TGTGCCAGCAGGGCAATCAGCGGGGGCTACAATGAGCAGTACTTC.

For the CDR3, the DNA is TGCGCCAGCAGCTTTGGGACTGCCCGGGTAGATACGCAGTATTTT. Its translation: CASSFGTARVDTQYF. V is TRBV5-1 and J is TRBJ2-3, with D maybe TRBD2 (6 bases). V was clipped by 2 bases and J by 5 bases, with 15 bases between them. CDR1 and CDR2 from the germline V gene are SGHRS and YFSETQ. CDR3 length: 15 amino acids.

V gene TRBV5-1 combines with J gene TRBJ2-3; D is ambiguous. Trimming removed 1 base at V and 6 bases at J, with 15 bases between. The CDR3 sequence is 15 residues long. Per germline, CDR1 SGHRS and CDR2 YFSETQ. The CDR3 region is CASSLSPQTADTQYF. CDR3 nucleotides: TGCGCCAGCAGCTTGAGTCCGCAGACCGCCGATACGCAGTATTTT.

The chain carries TRBV11-2 and TRBJ2-7; tentatively, D is TRBD2 (5 bases). CDR3 size: 14 residues. Trimming took 3 bases from V and 5 from J, leaving 14 bases between them. Germline V gene lookup returns CDR1 SGHAT and CDR2 FQNNGV. The CDR3, as DNA: TGTGCCAGCAGCTTCAAGAGGGCTTTAAACGAGCAGTACTTC. Its protein product is CASSFKRALNEQYF.

The rearrangement links TRBV5-1 to TRBJ2-7; the D gene is possibly TRBD1 (5 bases). The CDR3 runs to 16 residues. Germline lookup yields CDR1 SGHRS and CDR2 YFSETQ. V was trimmed by 0 bases and J by 0 bases, leaving 13 bases between them. The CDR3 coding sequence is TGCGCCAGCAGCTTGGCCACGACAGTAAGCTCCTACGAGCAGTACTTC. Its protein is CASSLATTVSSYEQYF.

About this clonotype: Germline and junction disagree at one end, which may indicate a read error. The J gene is TRBJ2-7, the V gene TRBV6-5, with D tentatively TRBD1 or TRBD2 (5 bases each). CDR3 length equals 17 residues. The germline V gene encodes CDR1 MNHEY and CDR2 SVGAGI. CDR3 DNA: TGTGCCAGCAGTGACTCTGGGGGACCCCTACCCTCCTACGAGCAGTACTTC. Protein product: CASSDSGGPLPSYEQYF.

This chain joins TRBV15 and TRBJ2-1, with 13 bases matching TRBD2. CDR1 LNHNV and CDR2 YYDKDF come from the germline V gene (reference sequence). V gave up 5 bases and J gave up 10 bases; unmatched junction bases: 11. The CDR3 extends over 16 amino acids. As DNA, the CDR3 is TGTGCCACCAGCCAGGATCGGACTAGCGGGAGCAGAGAGCAGTTCTTC. This gives the protein CATSQDRTSGSREQFF.

This sequence joins TRBV11-2 and TRBJ2-5, with 9 bases lining up with TRBD2. The CDR3 length is 18 residues. Germline V gene lookup returns CDR1 SGHAT and CDR2 FQNNGV. V lost 0 bases to trimming and J lost 5 bases; unmatched junction nucleotides: 13. CDR3 nucleotide sequence: TGTGCCAGCAGCTTAGAGGGTACAGCGGGGGGTTCCTGGGAGACCCAGTACTTC. This sequence encodes CASSLEGTAGGSWETQYF.

The chain joins TRBV11-2 to TRBJ2-1; D not resolved. The CDR3 length is 16 residues. Germline values: CDR1 SGHAT, CDR2 FQNNGV. V was shortened by 0 bases and J by 8 bases, with 17 bases between the two germline ends. The CDR3 nucleotides are TGTGCCAGCAGCTTAGATCTTGTGGGCTACGGGCATGAGCAGTTCTTC. It yields the protein CASSLDLVGYGHEQFF.